This T cell receptor (beta chain) was recorded in a study of PD-L1 blockade in urothelial cancer. The time point is: pretreatment peripheral blood. TCRdb's copy holds only in-frame clones and misses some; the assay was immunoSEQ multiplex PCR. The table records tens of thousands of clones, less than 90% of them present only once. Trimming removed 1 base at V and 10 bases at J, with 13 bases between. In germline, CDR1 is SGHVS, CDR2 FQNEAQ. The CDR3 is 14 amino acids. The chain joins TRBV7-8 to TRBJ1-4; the D gene is possibly TRBD1 (6 bases). The sample here was PBMCs, taken around atezolizumab (anti-PD-L1) treatment. This receptor was taken from a man in his fifties or sixties with urothelial cancer. CDR3 protein: CASSLGPQGRKLFF. In nucleotides, the CDR3 is TGTGCCAGCAGCTTAGGGCCGCAGGGGAGAAAACTGTTTTTT.